The rows below give T cell receptor beta chains drawn from one sample of a study of identical twins. TCRdb called the 5' RACE reads again in MiXCR, with one record for every CDR3 protein. The sample records around 570,000 distinct CDR3 sequences, roughly 9.5% being singletons. In addition, the sample was reused for a study of yellow fever vaccine responses in identical twins.

Sequencing input: PBMCs. All receptors come from a woman younger than 35 in good health. CDR3s include the opening cysteine and the closing phenylalanine or tryptophan. The order of the fields is CDR3 DNA, CDR3 protein, D gene, clone size, J gene, V gene. The D gene is left open where the match is weak. Clone size is stated in some rows and not others, as once, few, many or a class when expanded.

CDR3nt: TGTGCCAGCAGCTTAGTTAGGCCGTCGACGCAGCTGTTTTTT
CDR3aa: CASSLVRPSTQLFF
d_gene: .
abundance: .
j_gene: TRBJ2-2
v_gene: TRBV11-2

CDR3nt: TGTGCCAGCAGCTTAAACTCGGATCGCTCACCCCTCCACTTT
CDR3aa: CASSLNSDRSPLHF
d_gene: .
abundance: few
j_gene: TRBJ1-6
v_gene: TRBV7-2

CDR3nt: TGCGCCAGCAGCTTGAGGGGGACAAGAGACAGGAACACCGGGGAGCTGTTTTTT
CDR3aa: CASSLRGTRDRNTGELFF
d_gene: .
abundance: many
j_gene: TRBJ2-2
v_gene: TRBV5-1

CDR3nt: TGTGCCAGCAGCGTAGGTGGCGGGGGGGCGAATGAGCAGTTCTTC
CDR3aa: CASSVGGGGANEQFF
d_gene: TRBD2
abundance: few
j_gene: TRBJ2-1
v_gene: TRBV9

CDR3nt: TGCGCCAGCAGCCAGCAGATACAGGGAGGGCCCCTCAATGAGCAGTTCTTC
CDR3aa: CASSQQIQGGPLNEQFF
d_gene: .
abundance: .
j_gene: TRBJ2-1
v_gene: TRBV4-1

CDR3nt: TGTGCCAGCAGTGGGCCGGGACCTGAAGCTTTCTTT
CDR3aa: CASSGPGPEAFF
d_gene: .
abundance: many
j_gene: TRBJ1-1
v_gene: TRBV12-3/TRBV12-4

CDR3nt: TGTGCCAGCAGTTTAGGGCAGGGGATTCATACGCAGTATTTT
CDR3aa: CASSLGQGIHTQYF
d_gene: .
abundance: many
j_gene: TRBJ2-3
v_gene: TRBV12-3/TRBV12-4

CDR3nt: TGCGCCAGCAGCCAAGAAGGAGGGGGAGAGGAAAAACTGTTTTTT
CDR3aa: CASSQEGGGEEKLFF
d_gene: .
abundance: many
j_gene: TRBJ1-4
v_gene: TRBV4-3

CDR3nt: TGTGCCAGCAGTACTAGCGGGAGGATAACCGGGGAGCTGTTTTTT
CDR3aa: CASSTSGRITGELFF
d_gene: TRBD2
abundance: .
j_gene: TRBJ2-2
v_gene: TRBV27

CDR3nt: TGTGCCAGCAGCGTCAGGGGGCAGGACACCGGGGAGCTGTTTTTT
CDR3aa: CASSVRGQDTGELFF
d_gene: TRBD1
abundance: .
j_gene: TRBJ2-2
v_gene: TRBV12-3/TRBV12-4

CDR3nt: TGTGCCAGTAGTCCAAGAGAGCTCCCTTCAGAGACCCAGTACTTC
CDR3aa: CASSPRELPSETQYF
d_gene: .
abundance: .
j_gene: TRBJ2-5
v_gene: TRBV19

CDR3nt: TGTGCCAGCAGCCCCTACGGACAGGGCGCCTACGAGCAGTACTTC
CDR3aa: CASSPYGQGAYEQYF
d_gene: TRBD1
abundance: few
j_gene: TRBJ2-7
v_gene: TRBV7-3

CDR3nt: TGTGCCAGCTCACCTATACCTAGCGGGGCCTACAATGAGCAGTTCTTC
CDR3aa: CASSPIPSGAYNEQFF
d_gene: TRBD2
abundance: many
j_gene: TRBJ2-1
v_gene: TRBV18

CDR3nt: TGTGCCAGCAGTTACTCGACAGGGGGCAATCAGCCCCAGCATTTT
CDR3aa: CASSYSTGGNQPQHF
d_gene: TRBD1
abundance: few
j_gene: TRBJ1-5
v_gene: TRBV6-5

CDR3nt: TGTGCCAGCAGCGTAGGAGCTACCCCGAATGAGCAGTTCTTC
CDR3aa: CASSVGATPNEQFF
d_gene: .
abundance: few
j_gene: TRBJ2-1
v_gene: TRBV9